The 10 T cell receptor beta chains listed next were all sequenced from one sample in a study of blood T cell repertoires in COVID-19 (dated by TCRdb to 2020 to 2022). Libraries were constructed by the immunoSEQ multiplex PCR assay. TCRdb stores this immuneACCESS table with in-frame sequences only. Part of the clones is absent; in the studies checked, under half of the shortfall reflects unresolved V genes, and no reason is known for the rest. The sample contains around 160,000 clones, around 84% of them found a single time. The top ten hold 10% to 15% of the sample. Sequenced input: peripheral blood. Source of these receptors: a man between 60 and 75 years old with active or convalescent COVID-19.

The J gene is TRBJ2-2, the V gene TRBV19; 15 bases are shared with TRBD2. Germline loops: CDR1 LNHDA, CDR2 SQIVND (reference sequence). CDR3 length: 17 residues. With 4 bases clipped from V and 6 bases from J, the junction kept 6 bases outside the gene matches. In nucleotides, the CDR3 is TGTGCCAGTAGTACCGGACTAGCGGGAGGGCCCTCCGGGGAGCTGTTTTTT. The encoded protein is CASSTGLAGGPSGELFF.

This sequence joins TRBV10-3 and TRBJ2-3; perhaps TRBD2 as D (6 bases). The ends were cut back, 4 bases at V and 5 bases at J, with 16 bases in the middle. The germline V gene has CDR1 ENHRY and CDR2 SYGVKD. There are 15 residues in the CDR3. This chain's CDR3 is CAISVDPLGGDTQYF. CDR3 nucleotide sequence: TGTGCCATCAGTGTGGACCCCCTGGGGGGAGATACGCAGTATTTT.

The rearrangement joins TRBV2 to TRBJ1-2, with D maybe TRBD1 (6 bases). V gave up 7 bases and J gave up 4 bases, with 10 bases separating them. The CDR3 is 12 residues long. The germline CDR1 and CDR2 sequences are SNHLY and FYNNEI. CDR3 DNA: TGTGCCAGCACAGGGGCGGGCTATGGCTACACCTTC. It translates to CASTGAGYGYTF. Together with reference TRBV2 and TRBJ1-2, the CDR3 gives the full variable domain: EPEVTQTPSHQVTQMGQEVILRCVPISNHLYFYWYRQILGQKVEFLVSFYNNEISEKSEIFDDQFSVERPDGSNFTLKIRSTKLEDSAMYFCASTGAGYGYTFGSGTRLTVV.

V and J are TRBV7-6 and TRBJ2-3, with 10 nucleotides matching TRBD1. CDR1 and CDR2 (germline): SGHVS, FNYEAQ. Unmatched junction bases numbered 17, after V lost 2 bases and J lost 0 bases. The CDR3 sequence is 21 residues long. This CDR3 is CASSLSWTGGRRPVSTDTQYF. As DNA, the CDR3 is TGTGCCAGCAGCTTATCCTGGACAGGGGGGCGACGCCCTGTGAGCACAGATACGCAGTATTTT.

This sequence joins TRBV7-6 and TRBJ2-1, with 12 bases lining up with TRBD2. The junction had 7 bases not matched to a gene; V was cut back by 5 bases and J by 5 bases. This CDR3 is built from 16 residues. The germline V gene has CDR1 SGHVS and CDR2 FNYEAQ. For the CDR3, the DNA is TGTGCCAGCAGCACGCTGGGACTAGCGGGTAACAATGAGCAGTTCTTC. Its protein product is CASSTLGLAGNNEQFF.

This clone was counted a few times. Within the sample, other DNA sequences also encode this same CDR3. The V call is TRBV14, the J call TRBJ2-7, with TRBD2 matching over 7 bases. The CDR3 consists of 15 residues. Germline V CDR1 and CDR2: SGHDN, FVKESK. The J segment lost 3 bases and the V segment lost 1 base, leaving 6 bases of the junction unmatched. The CDR3 spells CASSQGRGTVYEQYF. CDR3 DNA sequence: TGTGCCAGCAGCCAAGGGCGGGGGACGGTCTACGAGCAGTACTTC.

The rearrangement links TRBV19 to TRBJ1-5; 8 bases are shared with TRBD1. This CDR3 region has 20 residues. V trimming: 0 bases; J trimming: 6 bases; junction bases outside the gene matches: 19. Germline CDR1 is LNHDA and CDR2 is SQIVND (reference sequence). CDR3 bases: TGTGCCAGTAGTATAGAAGACAGGGGCTATAGCTCGGATGTGGGTCAGCCCCAGCATTTT. It is translated as CASSIEDRGYSSDVGQPQHF.

This chain uses TRBV9 with TRBJ1-3; TRBD1 matches 7 bases. The CDR3 sequence is 16 residues long. The germline gives CDR1 SGDLS, CDR2 YYNGEE. The ends lost 3 bases at V and 0 bases at J; junction bases unmatched: 6. CDR3 coding DNA: TGTGCCAGCAGCGAGAAACCAGGGGGCTCTGGAAACACCATATATTTT. Amino acids: CASSEKPGGSGNTIYF.

The chain recombines TRBV6-5 with TRBJ1-2, with TRBD1 matching over 8 bases. The J segment lost 3 bases and the V segment lost 10 bases, leaving 13 bases of the junction unmatched. This CDR3 has 15 amino acids. Germline V gives CDR1 MNHEY, CDR2 SVGAGI. This chain's CDR3 is CATSLQGASHYGYTF. The CDR3 DNA reads TGTGCCACATCCCTCCAGGGGGCGTCTCACTATGGCTACACCTTC.

The chain is built from TRBV28 and TRBJ1-6, with 7 nucleotides matching TRBD1. Germline V gene sequence: CDR1 MDHEN, CDR2 SYDVKM. The CDR3 is 15 residues long. V was pared by 4 bases and J by 9 bases, with 9 bases of the junction left unmatched. The CDR3 is CASSSRQGEVSPLHF. The CDR3 DNA reads as TGTGCCAGCAGTTCCAGACAGGGAGAGGTTTCACCCCTCCACTTT.